The clone carrying this T cell receptor beta chain occurred a few times. What it recognizes is unknown. The source of the sample is a study of T cell repertoires in cytomegalovirus infection. Deletions cut 9 bases from V and 0 bases from J, with 5 bases between. The CDR3 is 12 amino acids. CDR1 and CDR2 from the germline V gene are ENHRY and SYGVKD. TCRdb reanalysed the reads using MiXCR and keeps one entry per CDR3 protein. The sample lists nearly 700,000 distinct CDR3 sequences, around 30% occurring once. Broader study findings: The ex vivo response showed dominance by HLA-C-restricted CMV-specific TCR beta clonotypes.

This TCR came from a human donor in good health (CMV status not recorded). Some clones in this sample may be carry-over from other donors' samples. The rearrangement joins TRBV10-3 to TRBJ2-2; tentative D call: TRBD1 (5 bases). This sample comprised cultured PBMCs, obtained from culture after CMV antigen stimulation. The CDR3 DNA reads as TGTGCCATGACAGCGAACACCGGGGAGCTGTTTTTT. This codes for CAMTANTGELFF.